These 26 T cell receptor beta chains were sequenced from one sample in a study of blood T cell repertoires in COVID-19. Repertoires were generated with immunoSEQ multiplex PCR, while TCRdb's copy carries only in-frame clones and drops some. The sample consists of about 270,000 clones, roughly 88% of them appearing once. What was sequenced was peripheral blood. These receptors were obtained from a woman in her 70s with acute or convalescent COVID-19.

V gene TRBV11-2 combines with J gene TRBJ1-3, with D unclear. V was shortened by 2 bases and J by 0 bases, with 14 bases between the two germline ends. CDR1 SGHAT and CDR2 FQNNGV come from the germline V gene. The CDR3 is 17 amino acids. Here the CDR3 DNA reads TGTGCCAGCAGCTTAACCGGGCAGCGGACCTCTGGAAACACCATATATTTT. Encoded protein: CASSLTGQRTSGNTIYF.

In its sample, this clone was seen a few times. V gene TRBV5-1 combines with J gene TRBJ1-4; a weak D match, TRBD1 (6 bases). Trimming shortened V by 3 bases and J by 8 bases, and 14 bases separated the two germline ends. This CDR3 has 14 residues. The germline V gene has CDR1 SGHRS and CDR2 YFSETQ. The CDR3, as DNA: TGCGCCAGCAGCTCCACAGGGATGAGGGAAAAACTGTTTTTT. Its protein is CASSSTGMREKLFF.

The gene calls are TRBV6-6 and TRBJ2-3; possible D gene TRBD2, 6 bases. The CDR3 extends over 16 amino acids. Germline-derived CDR1 and CDR2 are MNHNY and SVGAGI (reference sequence). Trimming cost V 6 bases and J 6 bases, with 22 bases left between them. Here the CDR3 DNA reads TGTGCCAGCAGCCCCATCGGGGGTCTCCCGGGGGATACGCAGTATTTT. It specifies CASSPIGGLPGDTQYF.

This chain connects TRBV10-2 to TRBJ1-1; D perhaps matches TRBD1 (6 bases). CDR1 and CDR2 from the germline V gene are WSHSY and SAAADI. V was clipped by 6 bases and J by 1 base, with 9 bases between them. The CDR3 has 13 residues. DNA of the CDR3: TGCGCCAGCAGGACAGGTGGGAACACTGAAGCTTTCTTT. This sequence encodes CASRTGGNTEAFF.

This chain uses TRBV18 with TRBJ2-1; 9 bases are a match to TRBD2. Germline CDR1 is KGHSH and CDR2 is LQKENI. V gave up 6 bases and J gave up 4 bases; unmatched junction bases: 10. This CDR3 spans 16 amino acids. The CDR3 DNA is TGTGCCAGCTCCCTACAGGGACTAGCAGCTTACAATGAGCAGTTCTTC. Amino acids: CASSLQGLAAYNEQFF. Complete variable domain (other parts from reference TRBV18 and TRBJ2-1): NAGVMQNPRHLVRRRGQEARLRCSPMKGHSHVYWYRQLPEEGLKFMVYLQKENIIDESGMPKERFSAEFPKEGPSILRIQQVVRGDSAAYFCASSLQGLAAYNEQFFGPGTRLTVL.

V gene TRBV6-2 or TRBV6-3 combines with J gene TRBJ2-5; D is perhaps TRBD1 (5 bases). This CDR3 region has 16 residues. Germline V gene sequence: CDR1 MNHEY, CDR2 SVGEGT. The germline V and J ends were trimmed by 6 bases and 7 bases, with 24 bases remaining between them. CDR3 sequence reads: CASSSTGRARSGTQYF. In nucleotides, the CDR3 is TGTGCCAGCAGCTCTACAGGACGAGCCAGGTCGGGGACCCAGTACTTC.

The genes are TRBV19 and TRBJ1-5; 7 positions match TRBD1. Germline V gene lookup returns CDR1 LNHDA and CDR2 SQIVND (reference sequence). V lost 5 bases and J lost 6; bases outside the gene matches: 10. This CDR3 has 15 amino acids. In DNA, the CDR3 is TGTGCCAGTAGTGCATTCTACAGGGGCGCTCAGCCCCAGCATTTT. This encodes CASSAFYRGAQPQHF.

The J gene is TRBJ2-7, the V gene TRBV19; D is undetermined. This CDR3 has 15 amino acids. The germline V gene encodes CDR1 LNHDA and CDR2 SQIVND (reference sequence). The V end lost 0 bases, the J end lost 2 bases, and 11 bases lay between the germline ends. CDR3 nucleotide sequence: TGTGCCAGTAGTATAGAAAAATCCCCCACCTACGAGCAGTACTTC. This gives the protein CASSIEKSPTYEQYF.

The rearrangement links TRBV10-3 to TRBJ1-4; 7 nucleotides line up with TRBD1. Trimming cost V 10 bases and J 5 bases; bases outside gene matches: 19. Germline V CDR1 and CDR2: ENHRY, SYGVKD. This CDR3 has 17 amino acids. The CDR3 nucleotides read TGTGCCACGCACCCGAGTCCGGGACAGCACTTAAATGAAAAACTGTTTTTT. It encodes CATHPSPGQHLNEKLFF.

This clone was recorded once. The chain employs TRBV9 and TRBJ2-2; 7 bases agree with TRBD1. The V gene's germline CDR1 is SGDLS and CDR2 YYNGEE. V lost 7 bases to trimming and J lost 5 bases; unmatched junction nucleotides: 8. This CDR3 region has 14 residues. CDR3 sequence: CASHRDSLTGELFF. The CDR3 nucleotides are TGTGCCAGCCATCGGGACAGCCTTACCGGGGAGCTGTTTTTT.

V usage is TRBV6-5 and J usage is TRBJ1-4; weak D call: TRBD1 (5 bases). Deletions cut 7 bases from V and 10 bases from J, with 19 bases between. The CDR3 contains 14 residues. Germline CDR1 is MNHEY and CDR2 is SVGAGI. The CDR3 is CASTGGGEVRKLFF. As DNA, the CDR3 is TGTGCCAGCACCGGGGGAGGGGAAGTAAGAAAACTGTTTTTT.

The rearrangement joins TRBV6-5 to TRBJ1-3, with 9 bases that match TRBD1. The CDR3 loop spans 16 amino acids. V was pared by 2 bases and J by 4 bases, with 6 bases of the junction left unmatched. Germline V gene sequence: CDR1 MNHEY, CDR2 SVGAGI. CDR3 coding DNA: TGTGCCAGCAGTTACGACAGGGGGGGAAAAGGAAACACCATATATTTT. Encoded protein: CASSYDRGGKGNTIYF.

The genes are TRBV5-5 and TRBJ2-7; tentative D call: TRBD2 (6 bases). Germline V gives CDR1 SGHKS, CDR2 YYEKEE (reference sequence). The CDR3 contains 14 residues. V was shortened by 2 bases and J by 2 bases, with 11 bases between the two germline ends. The CDR3 region has the DNA TGTGCCAGCAGCTTTCTGGAGGGGACCTACGAGCAGTACTTC. It translates to CASSFLEGTYEQYF.

The chain carries TRBV12-3 or TRBV12-4 and TRBJ1-5; the D is unclear. The CDR3 is 13 amino acids. Trimming took 6 bases from V and 6 from J, leaving 12 bases between them. The CDR3 DNA is TGTGCCAGCAGCCTTCGACCAGGTCAGCCCCAGCATTTT. Residues: CASSLRPGQPQHF.

The rearrangement joins TRBV3-1 (or the pseudogene TRBV3-2) to TRBJ1-1, with TRBD1 matching 7 bases. There are 15 residues in the CDR3. The V and J ends lost 5 bases and 5 bases, in that order; junction bases with no gene match: 11. Germline V CDR1 and CDR2: LGHDT, YNNKEL (reference sequence). The CDR3 DNA reads as TGTGCCAGCAGCTTCCGGGACAGCTTATTTACTGAAGCTTTCTTT. This sequence encodes CASSFRDSLFTEAFF.

The chain employs TRBV5-1 and TRBJ2-3; D is undetermined. CDR1 is SGHRS and CDR2 is YFSETQ in the germline V gene. V was trimmed by 1 base and J by 2 bases, leaving 11 bases between them. The CDR3 consists of 15 residues. The CDR3 nucleotides read TGCGCCAGCAGCTTGACCGGCGGATACACAGATACGCAGTATTTT. It specifies CASSLTGGYTDTQYF.

The gene calls are TRBV2 and TRBJ1-4; 8 bases line up with TRBD1. The J segment lost 7 bases and the V segment lost 4 bases, leaving 2 bases of the junction unmatched. The CDR3 is 13 residues long. Germline CDR1 and CDR2: SNHLY and FYNNEI. CDR3 sequence reads: CASSGQGLEKLFF. The CDR3, as DNA: TGTGCCAGCAGTGGACAGGGGCTTGAAAAACTGTTTTTT.

The chain employs TRBV30 and TRBJ2-3, with D tentatively TRBD1 (5 bases). This CDR3 has 15 residues. CDR1 is GTSNPN, CDR2 SVGIG, per germline (reference sequence). V was trimmed by 4 bases and J by 0 bases, leaving 14 bases between them. For the CDR3, the DNA is TGTGCCTGGATTCCTAGGGGTCGAAGCACAGATACGCAGTATTTT. This gives the protein CAWIPRGRSTDTQYF.

The chain links TRBV6-5 to TRBJ2-1; the D gene is possibly TRBD2 (5 bases). The CDR3 extends over 13 amino acids. Germline values: CDR1 MNHEY, CDR2 SVGAGI. V lost 5 bases, J lost 7 bases, and 12 bases lay in between. Here the CDR3 reads CASSIGRVNEQFF. The CDR3 bases are TGTGCCAGCAGTATAGGGAGAGTGAATGAGCAGTTCTTC.

The rearrangement links TRBV5-4 to TRBJ1-1; 7 bases align to TRBD1. Looked up from germline, CDR1 is SGHNT and CDR2 is YYREEE (reference sequence). CDR3 length: 15 residues. V trimming: 4 bases; J trimming: 4 bases; junction bases outside the gene matches: 10. The CDR3 DNA sequence: TGTGCCAGCAGCATACGACAGGGTTTTTCCACTGAAGCTTTCTTT. The encoded protein is CASSIRQGFSTEAFF.

This clone is a singleton in its sample. The chain's CDR3 is CAGPGTSLSHEQFF. In DNA form, the CDR3 reads TGCGCCGGACCCGGGACTAGCTTATCCCATGAGCAGTTCTTC. The chain links TRBV5-1 to TRBJ2-1; 9 bases are shared with TRBD2. Germline V gene sequence: CDR1 SGHRS, CDR2 YFSETQ. Germline trimming cut 10 bases from V and 8 bases from J; bases unmatched to any gene: 13. CDR3 length equals 14 residues. The whole variable domain, remainder taken from reference TRBV5-1 and TRBJ2-1, is KAGVTQTPRYLIKTRGQQVTLSCSPISGHRSVSWYQQTPGQGLQFLFEYFSETQRNKGNFPGRFSGRQFSNSRSEMNVSTLELGDSALYLCAGPGTSLSHEQFFGPGTRLTVL.

V usage is TRBV7-9 and J usage is TRBJ2-6; 10 nucleotides line up with TRBD1. The ends lost 2 bases at V and 0 bases at J; junction bases unmatched: 4. Per the germline V gene, CDR1 is SEHNR and CDR2 is FQNEAQ (reference sequence). The CDR3 is 18 amino acids. CDR3 amino acids: CASSLRGQGYSGANVLTF. Written as DNA, the CDR3 is TGTGCCAGCAGCTTAAGGGGACAGGGGTACTCTGGGGCCAACGTCCTGACTTTC.

The CDR3 coding sequence is TGTGCCAGCAATAGACAGGGACGGACTGAAGCTTTCTTT. Translating gives CASNRQGRTEAFF. The V and J genes are TRBV6-5 and TRBJ1-1, with 7 bases lining up with TRBD1. Unmatched junction bases numbered 7, after V lost 7 bases and J lost 5 bases. The CDR3 extends over 13 amino acids. Germline V gives CDR1 MNHEY, CDR2 SVGAGI.

The J gene is TRBJ1-3, the V gene TRBV28; TRBD1 might be the D (5 bases). Germline V gives CDR1 MDHEN, CDR2 SYDVKM. The CDR3 contains 17 residues. Trimming stripped 1 base from V and 0 bases from J, with 13 bases between. The CDR3 sequence is CASSLLGQGSSGNTIYF. CDR3 in DNA: TGTGCCAGCAGTTTATTGGGTCAGGGCTCCTCTGGAAACACCATATATTTT.

The V call is TRBV27, the J call TRBJ2-1, with 8 bases fitting TRBD1. V dropped 5 bases and J dropped 1; count of bases not matched to a gene: 10. CDR1 is MNHEY and CDR2 is SMNVEV in the germline V gene (reference sequence). There are 17 residues in the CDR3. In DNA, the CDR3 is TGTGCCAGCAGTCCCCGCACGAGGGACAGGTCCTACAATGAGCAGTTCTTC. This encodes CASSPRTRDRSYNEQFF.

V gene TRBV2 combines with J gene TRBJ2-3; 9 nucleotides match TRBD2. Germline lookup yields CDR1 SNHLY and CDR2 FYNNEI. V gave up 7 bases and J gave up 1 base; unmatched junction bases: 3. This CDR3 contains 14 residues. The CDR3 DNA follows: TGTGCCAGCATTCCTAGCGGGGGCACAGATACGCAGTATTTT. It encodes CASIPSGGTDTQYF. Combining the CDR3 with reference TRBV2 and TRBJ2-3 gives the whole variable domain EPEVTQTPSHQVTQMGQEVILRCVPISNHLYFYWYRQILGQKVEFLVSFYNNEISEKSEIFDDQFSVERPDGSNFTLKIRSTKLEDSAMYFCASIPSGGTDTQYFGPGTRLTVL.